This TCR beta chain was found in a study of CD8 T cells in ankylosing spondylitis. TCRdb reprocessed the 5' RACE reads with MiXCR, giving one entry per CDR3 protein. The sample records roughly 180,000 distinct CDR3 sequences, approximately 9.9% being singletons. This clonotype was picked up one time. Its antigen is currently unknown. Notes on the study in general: Matched ankylosing spondylitis synovial fluid reportedly showed significant enrichment of disease-linked clones.

This receptor was taken from a female donor with ankylosing spondylitis or in good health (not recorded which). The sample comprised blood, either unsorted or a sorted T cell fraction (not recorded which).

The CDR3 protein is CSALDRAVGELFF. The CDR3 bases are TGCAGTGCGCTGGACAGGGCGGTCGGGGAGCTGTTTTTT. This sequence joins TRBV20-1 and TRBJ2-2; TRBD1 agrees at 8 bases. CDR1 and CDR2 (germline): DFQATT, SNEGSKA (reference sequence). CDR3 length: 13 residues. V gave up 6 bases and J gave up 7 bases; unmatched junction bases: 7.